This T cell receptor beta chain is from a study of response to subunit inactivated influenza vaccine. Study-level results: T cells newly recruited by each seasonal influenza vaccination are few, the authors suggested.

Worth noting for this clonotype: Its matching antigen is unknown.

Trimming shortened V by 1 base and J by 7 bases, and 28 bases separated the two germline ends. In germline, CDR1 is SGHVS, CDR2 FNYEAQ. The length of the CDR3 is 20 residues. TCRdb used MiXCR to reprocess the RT-PCR reads, holding one entry per CDR3 protein. The sample holds about 520,000 distinct CDR3 sequences, around 7.9% seen once. This chain links TRBV7-6 with TRBJ2-2; D could derive from TRBD1 or TRBD2 (6 bases each). The TCR comes from a man between 50 and 69 years old who received an inactivated influenza vaccine. Material: PBMCs from blood, obtained 23 months after vaccination. CDR3 residues: CASSLEAQGTPGGLIGELFF. In DNA, the CDR3 is TGTGCCAGCAGCTTAGAAGCGCAGGGGACCCCCGGAGGGCTAATCGGGGAGCTGTTTTTT.